The 17 T cell receptor beta chains below all came from one sample that was sequenced in a study of shared clonotypes between healthy human individuals. The method was immunoSEQ multiplex PCR; TCRdb's version includes in-frame clones alone and lacks a portion of them. The sample carries about 1.1 million clones, around 78% recorded once. Sequenced sample: memory CD4+ T cells from PBMCs. The subset is: CD45RA-negative fraction. Receptors were obtained from a man younger than 30 in good health. Some clones in this sample may be carry-over from other donors' samples.

The V and J genes are TRBV18 and TRBJ2-1, with a possible D match to TRBD2 (6 bases). Per the germline V gene, CDR1 is KGHSH and CDR2 is LQKENI. The CDR3 has 15 residues. The germline V and J ends were trimmed by 3 bases and 4 bases, with 13 bases remaining between them. The DNA for the CDR3 is TGTGCCAGCTCACCTCCGCCGGGGAGGTACAATGAGCAGTTCTTC. It is translated as CASSPPPGRYNEQFF.

The rearrangement links TRBV5-6 to TRBJ2-7; 9 nucleotides match TRBD1. Germline lookup yields CDR1 SGHDT and CDR2 YYEEEE. Losses at the gene ends were 4 bases for V and 3 bases for J; bases not matched to a gene: 14. This CDR3 is built from 17 residues. The CDR3, as DNA: TGTGCCAGCAGCCAAAACCCCGGGACAGGGTGGGACTACGAGCAGTACTTC. Protein: CASSQNPGTGWDYEQYF. Using reference TRBV5-6 and TRBJ2-7 for the parts outside the CDR3, the full variable domain is DAGVTQSPTHLIKTRGQQVTLRCSPKSGHDTVSWYQQALGQGPQFIFQYYEEEERQRGNFPDRFSGHQFPNYSSELNVNALLLGDSALYLCASSQNPGTGWDYEQYFGPGTRLTVT.

This rearrangement joins TRBV5-1 to TRBJ2-7; D gene ambiguous. This CDR3 comprises 12 residues. V was cut by 3 bases and J by 3 bases, with 7 bases left in between. Germline V gene lookup returns CDR1 SGHRS and CDR2 YFSETQ. The chain's CDR3 is CASSSVLYEQYF. The CDR3 coding sequence is TGCGCCAGCAGCTCGGTCCTCTACGAGCAGTACTTC.

The chain uses TRBV28 and TRBJ1-5; D uncertain. CDR3 length: 13 residues. Germline values: CDR1 MDHEN, CDR2 SYDVKM. Trimming shortened V by 2 bases and J by 9 bases, and 11 bases separated the two germline ends. The CDR3 protein is CASSLASSRPQHF. In DNA form, the CDR3 reads TGTGCCAGCAGTTTAGCCTCGTCGCGGCCCCAGCATTTT.

The rearrangement uses TRBV18 and TRBJ2-1, with D maybe TRBD2 (6 bases). Germline-derived CDR1 and CDR2 are KGHSH and LQKENI. The CDR3 covers 15 residues. Trimming took 6 bases from V and 8 from J, leaving 20 bases between them. This chain's CDR3 is CASSKAGTYQDEQFF. The CDR3 DNA is TGTGCCAGCTCCAAAGCCGGGACTTACCAGGATGAGCAGTTCTTC.

This clone appeared once. This sequence joins TRBV7-9 and TRBJ2-2; D might be TRBD2 (5 bases). The CDR3 totals 15 residues. Between the trimmed V and J ends, which lost 3 bases and 1 base, there was a span of 9 bases. CDR1 is SEHNR, CDR2 FQNEAQ, per germline (reference sequence). CDR3 residues: CASSFRELNTGELFF. Written as DNA, the CDR3 is TGTGCCAGCAGCTTCCGGGAACTGAACACCGGGGAGCTGTTTTTT.

The J gene is TRBJ2-2, the V gene TRBV6-5; D is uncertain. The CDR3 sequence is 10 residues long. In germline, CDR1 is MNHEY, CDR2 SVGAGI. Trimming stripped 10 bases from V and 8 bases from J, with 8 bases between. CDR3 residues: CAKGIGELFF. CDR3 DNA sequence: TGTGCCAAAGGGATTGGGGAGCTGTTTTTT.

Comment on this clone: Different DNA sequences within this sample yield the same CDR3. J is TRBJ1-2 and V is TRBV29-1; no clear D. CDR3 length: 12 amino acids. V lost 5 bases and J 6 bases, leaving 13 bases between the germline ends. Germline V CDR1 and CDR2: SQVTM, ANQGSEA. For the CDR3, the DNA is TGCAGCGTTAAAAGGCCCGGGGATGGCTACACCTTC. It translates to CSVKRPGDGYTF.

The rearrangement uses TRBV9 and TRBJ2-7, with D perhaps matching TRBD1 (6 bases). CDR1 SGDLS and CDR2 YYNGEE come from the germline V gene. The CDR3 contains 15 residues. V lost 3 bases to trimming and J lost 4 bases, with 17 bases between them. The CDR3: CASSATIGQSYEQYF. DNA of the CDR3: TGTGCCAGCAGCGCGACAATAGGACAGTCGTACGAGCAGTACTTC.

The rearrangement uses TRBV7-2 and TRBJ2-1, with D perhaps given as TRBD1 or TRBD2 (5 bases each). This CDR3 spans 16 amino acids. V lost 1 base and J lost 9, with 19 bases in between. From germline, CDR1 is SGHTA and CDR2 FQGNSA. The CDR3 region is CASSLVRKLGVGEQFF. CDR3 DNA sequence: TGTGCCAGCAGCTTAGTCCGCAAGTTGGGGGTGGGTGAGCAGTTCTTC.

V is TRBV6-6 and J is TRBJ1-1; 8 bases line up with TRBD1. The V gene's germline CDR1 is MNHNY and CDR2 SVGAGI (reference sequence). The V and J ends lost 6 bases and 5 bases, in that order; junction bases with no gene match: 8. The CDR3 covers 14 residues. The CDR3 is CASRPGQGWTEAFF. CDR3 sequence (DNA): TGTGCCAGCAGACCCGGACAGGGTTGGACTGAAGCTTTCTTT.

V usage is TRBV5-4 and J usage is TRBJ1-1; possibly TRBD1 for D (5 bases). The CDR3 sequence is 17 residues long. Germline CDR1 reads SGHNT; CDR2 reads YYREEE (reference sequence). Trimming shortened V by 0 bases and J by 1 base, and 16 bases separated the two germline ends. As DNA, the CDR3 is TGTGCCAGCAGCTTGGACCCCATGCGGGGGGAGAACACTGAAGCTTTCTTT. It translates to CASSLDPMRGENTEAFF.

CDR3 in amino acids: CASSRLGQNTEAFF. The CDR3 DNA reads TGTGCCAGCAGTCGACTAGGACAAAACACTGAAGCTTTCTTT. The chain uses TRBV28 and TRBJ1-1; possibly TRBD1 for D (5 bases). The V end was cut by 5 bases, the J end by 2 bases, with 12 bases between. Germline V lookup: CDR1 MDHEN, CDR2 SYDVKM. This CDR3 region has 14 residues.

This rearrangement joins TRBV5-1 to TRBJ2-1; 9 bases match TRBD2. The junction had 10 bases not matched to a gene; V was cut back by 4 bases and J by 8 bases. Germline loops: CDR1 SGHRS, CDR2 YFSETQ. The CDR3 is 15 amino acids. CDR3 in DNA: TGCGCCAGCAGCGGCGAGCCTAGCGGGATCTATGAGCAGTTCTTC. Its translation: CASSGEPSGIYEQFF.

The chain has TRBV4-2 and TRBJ1-6; D unclear. The CDR3 has 15 residues. The V and J ends lost 1 base and 6 bases respectively, with 10 bases between them. Per germline, CDR1 LGHNA and CDR2 YNFKEQ. In DNA form, the CDR3 reads TGTGCCAGCAGCCAAGGGATACAGCTTAATTCACCCCTCCACTTT. Its protein is CASSQGIQLNSPLHF.

The chain couples TRBV5-4 to TRBJ2-3; perhaps TRBD2 as D (5 bases). This CDR3 contains 18 residues. V was shortened by 2 bases and J by 3 bases, with 22 bases between the two germline ends. Germline CDR1 is SGHNT and CDR2 is YYREEE (reference sequence). The chain's CDR3 is CASSFDRSGPRWTDTQYF. The CDR3 DNA sequence: TGTGCCAGCAGCTTCGATCGAAGCGGCCCCCGGTGGACAGATACGCAGTATTTT.

This chain connects TRBV29-1 to TRBJ2-5; D tentatively fits TRBD1 or TRBD2 (5 bases each). The CDR3 has 12 residues. The germline gives CDR1 SQVTM, CDR2 ANQGSEA. Trimming removed 6 bases from V and 5 bases from J, with 13 bases in between. CDR3 residues: CSVTGTRETQYF. The DNA for the CDR3 is TGCAGCGTGACCGGGACGCGGGAGACCCAGTACTTC. Together with reference TRBV29-1 and TRBJ2-5, the CDR3 gives the full variable domain: SAVISQKPSRDICQRGTSLTIQCQVDSQVTMMFWYRQQPGQSLTLIATANQGSEATYESGFVIDKFPISRPNLTFSTLTVSNMSPEDSSIYLCSVTGTRETQYFGPGTRLLVL.